This is a list of T cell receptor beta chains from one sample in a study of graft-versus-host responses after intestinal transplantation. Using immunoSEQ multiplex PCR, the repertoire was profiled, and TCRdb retains in-frame clones only, with some absent. This table has tens of thousands of clones, roughly 80% appearing once. Antigens of these TCRs are unknown. The material sequenced was unstimulated CD8+ T cells sorted from spleen or lymph node cells, taken before intestinal transplant. These receptors were obtained from a human donor who received an intestinal transplant. CDR3s include the opening cysteine and the closing phenylalanine or tryptophan. D genes are given only for firm matches. Size tells how often a clone was seen (once, few, many) or the class of an expanded clone, and some rows leave it out.

v_call,d_call,clone_size,j_call,cdr3_nt,cdr3_aa
TRBV10-3,-,-,TRBJ2-2,TGTGCCATCAAACTGGACACCGGGGAGCTGTTTTTT,CAIKLDTGELFF
TRBV5-8,TRBD1,-,TRBJ2-7,TGTGCCAGCAGCCTCGGACAGGGAAACGAGCAGTACTTC,CASSLGQGNEQYF
TRBV28,-,-,TRBJ1-3,TGTGCCAGCACCCCCGTCTTGCAGGGGCCCGGAAACACCATATATTTT,CASTPVLQGPGNTIYF
TRBV11-2,-,-,TRBJ2-7,TGTGCCAGCAGCTTAGGGGCGCTAGCGTTAGACGAGCAGTACTTC,CASSLGALALDEQYF
TRBV4-1,TRBD2,-,TRBJ2-3,TGCGCCAGCAGCCCGCCTTGGACTAGCGGGAGTGTGGATTTT,CASSPPWTSGSVDF
TRBV4-1,TRBD1,-,TRBJ2-7,TGCGCCAGCAGCCTCCTCGGGCAGGGGGCCTACGAGCAGTACTTC,CASSLLGQGAYEQYF
TRBV5-5,-,medium-sized,TRBJ1-3,TGTGCCAGCAGCTCCAGGGACTGGGGCCTCCCCATTCCATCTGGAAACACCATATATTTT,CASSSRDWGLPIPSGNTIYF
TRBV27,-,once,TRBJ2-3,TGTGCCAGCAGTTTAGCGGGGCTCACAGATACGCAGTATTTT,CASSLAGLTDTQYF
TRBV4-1,-,-,TRBJ1-5,TGCGCCAGCAGCCAAGGACAGTATGGAAGCAATCAGCCCCAGCATTTT,CASSQGQYGSNQPQHF
TRBV6-1,TRBD1,-,TRBJ1-5,TGTGCCAGCGGCCGGGACAGGGGCAATCAGCCCCAGCATTTT,CASGRDRGNQPQHF
TRBV4-1,-,-,TRBJ2-5,TGCGCCAGCAGCCAAGCGACCCCGGTCAGGGGAGAGACCCAGTACTTC,CASSQATPVRGETQYF
TRBV5-6,TRBD1,-,TRBJ2-1,TGTGCCAGCAGCTTCGAAACAGGGGCCTTTTCAAATGAGCAGTTCTTC,CASSFETGAFSNEQFF
TRBV21-1,-,few,TRBJ2-3,TGTGCCAGCAGCAAGCCTTCGGAGGAACTAGCGGGGGCCGGCACCACAGATACGCAGTATTTT,CASSKPSEELAGAGTTDTQYF
TRBV7-2,-,-,TRBJ1-6,TGTGCCAGCAGCCGCGGGCGGTGGGATTCACCCCTCCACTTT,CASSRGRWDSPLHF
TRBV28,-,-,TRBJ1-5,TGTGCCGGGGGGGCAGCCAGAAATCAGCCCCAGCATTTT,CAGGAARNQPQHF
TRBV28,-,-,TRBJ1-1,TGTGCCAGCAGCCTAGGGGTGAACACTGAAGCTTTCTTT,CASSLGVNTEAFF
TRBV27,-,-,TRBJ2-7,TGTGCCAGCAGTGTCAGGGGTTCCTACGAGCAGTACTTC,CASSVRGSYEQYF
TRBV7-8,-,-,TRBJ2-1,TGTGCCAGCAGCTCTAGTCAGGGGATGAGGGAGGAGCAGTTCTTC,CASSSSQGMREEQFF
TRBV10-2,-,-,TRBJ2-5,TGCGCCAGCACCTCCCCAACTGCGACCCAGTACTTC,CASTSPTATQYF
TRBV4-1,-,-,TRBJ2-3,TGCGCCAGCAGCCCATTCACAGATACGCAGTATTTT,CASSPFTDTQYF
TRBV29-1,TRBD1,once,TRBJ2-7,TGCAGCACCAGAGACAGGGACGCCTACGAGCAGTACTTC,CSTRDRDAYEQYF
TRBV2,TRBD2,-,TRBJ2-7,TGTGCCAGCACACAACTAGCGAGTAACTACGAGCAGTACTTC,CASTQLASNYEQYF
TRBV25-1,-,once,TRBJ2-3,TGTGCCAGCAGTCTGGGCAGGCGCACAGATACGCAGTATTTT,CASSLGRRTDTQYF
TRBV27,-,-,TRBJ2-7,TGTGCCAGCAGTTTACGCCTTTCGGCCTACGAGCAGTACTTC,CASSLRLSAYEQYF
TRBV12-2,-,-,TRBJ2-5,TGTGCAAGTCGCCACAGGGGGCGGGAGACCCAGTACTTC,CASRHRGRETQYF
TRBV4-1,-,-,TRBJ2-1,TGCGCCAGCAGCCAAGGGCAGGAGCAGTTCTTC,CASSQGQEQFF
TRBV27,-,-,TRBJ2-7,TGTGCCAGCAGTCCGGCAGGGTTCGGCTCCTACGAGCAGTACTTC,CASSPAGFGSYEQYF
TRBV28,TRBD1,-,TRBJ1-2,TGTGCCAGCAGTCTCACGACAGGGGGCTATGGCTACACCTTC,CASSLTTGGYGYTF
TRBV7-8,TRBD2,-,TRBJ2-7,TGTGCCAGCAGCCCAAGAAGACTAGCCACCTACGAGCAGTACTTC,CASSPRRLATYEQYF
TRBV28,TRBD1,-,TRBJ2-6,TGTGCCAGCACCGACAGGGGGACCTCTGGGGCCAACGTCCTGACTTTC,CASTDRGTSGANVLTF
TRBV28,TRBD2,-,TRBJ2-3,TGTGCCAGCAGGCCCCCAGGCAGACTAGCGGATTCTAGCACAGATACGCAGTATTTT,CASRPPGRLADSSTDTQYF
TRBV5-1,-,-,TRBJ2-1,TGCGCCAGCAGCTTAGGAGGAGCCTACAATGAGCAGTTCTTC,CASSLGGAYNEQFF
TRBV4-1,TRBD2,-,TRBJ2-2,TGCGCCAGCAGCCAAGTTGGGGGGGGTGGAGGCGGGGAGCTGTTTTTT,CASSQVGGGGGGELFF
TRBV27,TRBD2,-,TRBJ2-7,TGTGCCAGCTCCAGTGGGGTACCGGGAGGTATGTACGAGCAGTACTTC,CASSSGVPGGMYEQYF
TRBV28,-,once,TRBJ2-5,TGTGCCAGCAGTTTTCACTTGGAGACCCAGTACTTC,CASSFHLETQYF
TRBV7-9,-,-,TRBJ2-3,TGTGCCAGCAGCCCGTTAGTTACCACAGATACGCAGTATTTT,CASSPLVTTDTQYF
TRBV5-6,TRBD1,-,TRBJ2-7,TGTGCCAGCAGCCCGGACAGGGGCCTATACGAGCAGTACTTC,CASSPDRGLYEQYF
TRBV7-9,-,-,TRBJ2-1,TGTGCCAGCAGCTCCGGACAGTCCAATGAGCAGTTCTTC,CASSSGQSNEQFF
TRBV5-1,TRBD2,few,TRBJ2-3,TGCGCCAGCGGCCCCGGGACTAGCGTTTTCGATACGCAGTATTTT,CASGPGTSVFDTQYF
TRBV6-5,-,-,TRBJ1-4,TGTGCCAGCGGTCCGGGGACTAATGAAAAACTGTTTTTT,CASGPGTNEKLFF